The rows below give T cell receptor beta chains drawn from one sample of a study of OX40 agonist ivuxolimab in advanced cancers. Sequencing used immunoSEQ multiplex PCR; TCRdb keeps in-frame clones, though not all of them. The sample carries tens of thousands of clones, around nine tenths recorded once. The sequences come from CD4+ or CD8+ T cells sorted from blood, collected in a trial of the OX40 agonist ivuxolimab. All receptors come from an adult with an advanced solid tumor such as melanoma, head and neck, liver or kidney cancer. Both conserved end residues are part of each CDR3. The D gene is left open where the match is weak. For some rows the clone size is stated as once, few or many, or as a class when expanded; others skip it.

CASSTGRTGWVGAFF,TGTGCCAGTAGTACAGGAAGGACAGGGTGGGTTGGAGCTTTCTTT,TRBV19,TRBD1,TRBJ1-1,-
CASSQDPLMNTEAFF,TGTGCCAGCAGCCAAGATCCCCTCATGAACACTGAAGCTTTCTTT,TRBV14,-,TRBJ1-1,-
CASKGKTGSYNEQFF,TGTGCCAGCAAGGGAAAAACAGGGTCCTACAATGAGCAGTTCTTC,TRBV2,-,TRBJ2-1,-
CASSTRETYEQYF,TGTGCCAGCAGTACCCGGGAAACCTACGAGCAGTACTTC,TRBV27,-,TRBJ2-7,-
CASTHWSGGGSGETQYF,TGTGCCAGCACCCATTGGTCGGGGGGCGGATCAGGGGAGACCCAGTACTTC,TRBV7-9,-,TRBJ2-5,-
CASSSLAVLGEQYF,TGTGCCAGCAGCTCTCTAGCGGTACTTGGCGAGCAGTACTTC,TRBV5-4,TRBD2,TRBJ2-7,-
CASGTGSSGNTIYF,TGTGCTAGTGGGACGGGGAGCTCTGGAAACACCATATATTTT,TRBV12-5,-,TRBJ1-3,few
CASSQVGRSYTF,TGTGCCAGCAGCCAAGTAGGCAGGAGCTACACCTTC,TRBV4-2,-,TRBJ1-2,-
CASSHPRGGAYNEQFF,TGTGCCAGCAGCCACCCTCGGGGAGGGGCCTACAATGAGCAGTTCTTC,TRBV7-2,TRBD2,TRBJ2-1,-
CASSLTSDRGEQYF,TGTGCCAGCAGCCTCACCTCTGACAGGGGCGAGCAGTACTTC,TRBV16,TRBD1,TRBJ2-7,-
CASSWGARGADTGELFF,TGCGCCAGCAGCTGGGGTGCGAGGGGGGCGGACACCGGGGAGCTGTTTTTT,TRBV5-1,-,TRBJ2-2,-
CASSALGQGSGNNEKLFF,TGTGCCAGCAGTGCGCTCGGACAGGGGTCTGGAAATAATGAAAAACTGTTTTTT,TRBV27,TRBD1,TRBJ1-4,once
CASSRQGSPSTDTQYF,TGTGCCAGCAGCCGTCAGGGGAGTCCTAGCACAGATACGCAGTATTTT,TRBV5-5,-,TRBJ2-3,-
CAWAGTAANEQFF,TGTGCCTGGGCCGGGACAGCGGCGAATGAGCAGTTCTTC,TRBV30,TRBD1,TRBJ2-1,-
CASSIGDRKNEKLFF,TGTGCCAGTAGTATAGGGGACAGAAAGAATGAAAAACTGTTTTTT,TRBV19,TRBD1,TRBJ1-4,-
CASSVIDRRSYEQYF,TGTGCCAGCAGCGTAATAGACAGGCGCTCCTACGAGCAGTACTTC,TRBV7-8,-,TRBJ2-7,-
CASSSPPFSGNTIYF,TGTGCCAGCAGCTCTCCCCCGTTCTCTGGAAACACCATATATTTT,TRBV11-2,-,TRBJ1-3,-
CASSGTGYGSNQPQHF,TGTGCCAGCAGTGGTACTGGGTATGGAAGCAATCAGCCCCAGCATTTT,TRBV6-1,-,TRBJ1-5,-
CASSLQLLAGETQYF,TGTGCCAGCAGTTTACAACTACTAGCGGGTGAGACCCAGTACTTC,TRBV27,TRBD2,TRBJ2-5,-
CASSSEGQRATDTQYF,TGTGCCAGCAGCTCTGAGGGACAGAGGGCGACAGATACGCAGTATTTT,TRBV7-9,TRBD1,TRBJ2-3,-
CASTSIAGSYTQYF,TGTGCCAGCACCTCCATAGCGGGCTCTTATACGCAGTATTTT,TRBV27,TRBD2,TRBJ2-3,-
CASSLRGPDTQYF,TGTGCCAGCAGCTTAAGGGGCCCCGATACGCAGTATTTT,TRBV7-3,-,TRBJ2-3,-
CASSPSRDSGYEQYF,TGCGCCAGCAGCCCCTCCCGGGACAGCGGCTACGAGCAGTACTTC,TRBV5-1,TRBD1,TRBJ2-7,-
CASSQDLGEVDEQFF,TGTGCCAGCAGCCAAGATCTCGGAGAGGTGGATGAGCAGTTCTTC,TRBV14,-,TRBJ2-1,-
CASSRLVPGQKYEQYF,TGTGCCAGCAGTCGTCTCGTCCCGGGACAGAAGTACGAGCAGTACTTC,TRBV27,TRBD1,TRBJ2-7,-
CASSPGTSGRAYEQYF,TGTGCCAGCAGTCCAGGGACTAGCGGGCGAGCCTACGAGCAGTACTTC,TRBV27,TRBD2,TRBJ2-7,-
CASSGAEGLNYGYTF,TGCGCCAGCAGCGGGGCCGAGGGCCTTAACTATGGCTACACCTTC,TRBV5-1,-,TRBJ1-2,-
CASSPPDRGRGGYTF,TGTGCCAGCTCACCACCAGACAGGGGGCGCGGGGGCTACACCTTC,TRBV18,TRBD1,TRBJ1-2,-
CASRTTGGPWEQYF,TGTGCCAGCAGGACGACAGGGGGCCCTTGGGAGCAGTACTTC,TRBV5-4,TRBD1,TRBJ2-7,-
CASSTRLAGGYNEQFF,TGTGCCAGTAGTACCAGACTAGCAGGAGGGTACAATGAGCAGTTCTTC,TRBV19,TRBD2,TRBJ2-1,-
CATSRDHRRASGANVLTF,TGTGCCACCAGCAGAGATCACAGACGGGCCTCTGGGGCCAACGTCCTGACTTTC,TRBV15,-,TRBJ2-6,-
CASSFPKLTWPSYNEQFF,TGTGCCAGCAGCTTCCCCAAACTAACTTGGCCCTCCTACAATGAGCAGTTCTTC,TRBV7-6,-,TRBJ2-1,-
CASSRRVWNRGYEQYF,TGTGCCAGCAGTCGGCGCGTTTGGAACAGGGGCTACGAGCAGTACTTC,TRBV28,TRBD1,TRBJ2-7,-
CASSQETQETQYF,TGCGCCAGCAGCCAAGAGACACAAGAGACCCAGTACTTC,TRBV4-3,-,TRBJ2-5,-
CASSNRGYGYTF,TGTGCCAGCAGCAACAGGGGCTATGGCTACACCTTC,TRBV27,TRBD1,TRBJ1-2,once
CASSDTGSTDTQYF,TGTGCCAGCAGTGACACAGGGAGCACAGATACGCAGTATTTT,TRBV25-1,-,TRBJ2-3,-
CASSLTGLTNEKLFF,TGTGCCAGCAGTTTGACAGGGCTCACTAATGAAAAACTGTTTTTT,TRBV2,TRBD1,TRBJ1-4,-
CASSLEGPRQPQHF,TGTGCCAGCAGCTTAGAGGGACCCCGTCAGCCCCAGCATTTT,TRBV7-9,-,TRBJ1-5,-
CSGGQGRETQYF,TGCAGCGGTGGACAGGGGAGGGAGACCCAGTACTTC,TRBV29-1,TRBD1,TRBJ2-5,-